This TCR beta chain derives from a study of cytomegalovirus exposure and HLA in healthy donors. Notes on this clone: Its antigen is currently unknown.

Study findings and constraints: Most TCR sequences proved rare, with some public TCRs found in many donors. Versus the roughly 700-donor mean, an Asian-associated ancestry cluster reportedly showed fewer N-insertions in a later analysis.

With 60 Vbeta and 13 Jbeta primers, the PCR was carried out. Profiled with immunoSEQ multiplex PCR; TCRdb holds only in-frame clones, not every one. The data contain around 98,000 clones, about four fifths of them singletons. CDR1 is SGHRS and CDR2 is YFSETQ in the germline V gene. This CDR3 is 16 amino acids long. With 3 bases removed from V and 4 bases from J, the gap between germline ends came to 19 bases. Source material: PBMCs. This TCR came from a human donor in good health. The chain joins TRBV5-1 to TRBJ1-1, with no clear D. The CDR3 loop is CASSWKEGLLGTEAFF. DNA of the CDR3: TGCGCCAGCAGCTGGAAGGAGGGTCTTTTGGGCACTGAAGCTTTCTTT.